Listed below are T cell receptor beta chains from one sample, sequenced in a study of beta chain features in type 1 diabetes. The table came from immunoSEQ multiplex PCR; TCRdb's copy has only in-frame clones and leaves some out. The sample shows 900,000 or so clones, roughly a sixth of them seen only once. The specimen sequenced was naive CD4+ T cells from blood. The receptors here all came from a woman aged 18-29 years in good health. Each CDR3 is given with its conserved first and last residue. The order of the fields is D gene, clone size, J gene, V gene, CDR3 DNA, CDR3 protein. D genes are given only for firm matches. Expanded clones get a size class; other rows say once, few or many, or leave the size out.

>TRBD2|NA|TRBJ2-2|TRBV5-1
TGCGCCAGCAGCTCCAGGACTAGCGGGAGGAACACCGGGGAGCTGTTTTTT
CASSSRTSGRNTGELFF
>NA|NA|TRBJ2-2|TRBV7-3
TGTGCCAGCAGCTTAGGTGGCCGCTACACCGGGGAGCTGTTTTTT
CASSLGGRYTGELFF
>TRBD2|NA|TRBJ2-5|TRBV19
TGTGCCAGTAGTATAGGGACTAGCGGGAGTATTACGGAGACCCAGTACTTC
CASSIGTSGSITETQYF
>TRBD2|NA|TRBJ2-1|TRBV7-9
TGTGCCAGCAGGCAGCGGGAGAGTGATTACAATGAGCAGTTCTTC
CASRQRESDYNEQFF
>NA|few|TRBJ2-5|TRBV28
TGTGCCAGCAGTTCGATCTGGACAGCCCAAGAGACCCAGTACTTC
CASSSIWTAQETQYF
>NA|few|TRBJ2-1|TRBV11-2
TGTGCCAGCAGCCCCCAGGGGATAGGAGGCAATGAGCAGTTCTTC
CASSPQGIGGNEQFF
>TRBD2|once|TRBJ2-3|TRBV7-2
TGTGCCAGCAGCTTAGTTAGCGGGAGTGATACGCAGTATTTT
CASSLVSGSDTQYF
>TRBD1|few|TRBJ2-7|TRBV10-3
TGTGCCATCAGGGACAACCGGGACAGCGAGCAGTACTTC
CAIRDNRDSEQYF
>NA|NA|TRBJ1-2|TRBV7-2
TGTGCCAGCAGCTTAGAGGGAAATAATGGCTACACCTTC
CASSLEGNNGYTF
>NA|few|TRBJ2-1|TRBV28
TGTGCCAGCAGTCCCGGGGGATCCTACAATGAGCAGTTCTTC
CASSPGGSYNEQFF
>TRBD1|few|TRBJ1-2|TRBV28
TGTGCCAGCAGGTGGACAGGGGGCCGCAGTAACTATGGCTACACCTTC
CASRWTGGRSNYGYTF
>NA|once|TRBJ2-7|TRBV7-2
TGTGCCAGCAGCTTAGTTACAAGGGGGGTCCTTTACGAGCAGTACTTC
CASSLVTRGVLYEQYF
>TRBD1|few|TRBJ2-2|TRBV28
TGTGCCAGCAGCCCCGACAGGGTCATCGCCGGGGAGCTGTTTTTT
CASSPDRVIAGELFF
>NA|NA|TRBJ1-5|TRBV6-4
TGTGCCAGCAGTGCCCAGGGCAATCAGCCCCAGCATTTT
CASSAQGNQPQHF
>NA|NA|TRBJ1-1|TRBV7-2
TGTGCCAGCAGCCAAGAGGCTCTCCGAGGGAACACTGAAGCTTTCTTT
CASSQEALRGNTEAFF
>TRBD1|few|TRBJ2-7|TRBV18
TGTGCCAGCTCACCCTTTTCCCCCGGGACAGGCATCTCCTACGAGCAGTACTTC
CASSPFSPGTGISYEQYF
>NA|NA|TRBJ1-2|TRBV28
TGTGCCAGCAGCTTGGATCGGGAGGACTATGGCTACACCTTC
CASSLDREDYGYTF
>NA|few|TRBJ2-2|TRBV2
TGTGCCAGCAGTTATTTAGATTCGATGGCCGGGGAGCTGTTTTTT
CASSYLDSMAGELFF
>NA|few|TRBJ2-1|TRBV11-3
TGTGCCAGCAGCGTCAGCGGGAATGAGCAGTTCTTC
CASSVSGNEQFF
>TRBD2|NA|TRBJ2-6|TRBV10-2
TGCGCCAGCAAGGAGGCGCTAGCGGGCCCTTTCTCTGGGGCCAACGTCCTGACTTTC
CASKEALAGPFSGANVLTF
>NA|few|TRBJ2-7|TRBV13
TGTGCCAGCAGCGAAGTCGGGGAGAGCTCCTACGAGCAGTACTTC
CASSEVGESSYEQYF
>NA|NA|TRBJ2-7|TRBV7-9
TGTGCCAGCAGCCCATCAGCACAGGTCTCCTACGAGCAGTACTTC
CASSPSAQVSYEQYF
>TRBD2|few|TRBJ2-1|TRBV6-5
TGTGCCAGCAGTAAGACTAGCGGGAGTAATGAGCAGTTCTTC
CASSKTSGSNEQFF
>TRBD1|NA|TRBJ1-1|TRBV27
TGTGCCAGCAGTTTATCATGGACAGGAATTGAAGCTTTCTTT
CASSLSWTGIEAFF
>TRBD2|NA|TRBJ2-7|TRBV6-5
TGTGCCAGCAGTTACGGCGGGTTAGGGAGGGCCTACGAGCAGTACTTC
CASSYGGLGRAYEQYF
>NA|NA|TRBJ2-3|TRBV15
TGTGCCACCAGCAGAGAAGTACGGGATACGCAGTATTTT
CATSREVRDTQYF